This T cell receptor (beta chain) was sequenced for a study of blood T cells in healthy people across ages. A J-beta primer mix and a sample-barcoded 5' primer were used in a second PCR of about 7 to 12 cycles. TCRdb re-analysed the 5' RACE reads in MiXCR, keeping a single row per CDR3 protein. The repertoire holds more than 800,000 distinct CDR3 sequences, more than 25% seen once, with 17% in the top ten. Study findings and constraints: Both naive CD4+ cell counts and diversity were greater in long-lived donors than in aged donors.

As regards this clonotype: The antigen is unknown.

The CDR3 runs 16 residues. The germline V gene encodes CDR1 SEHNR and CDR2 FQNEAQ (reference sequence). J was trimmed by 4 bases and V by 4 bases; bases with no gene match: 10. Collection of roughly 10 milliliters of peripheral blood was performed for each donor. Sequencing input: blood. The V gene is TRBV7-9, the J gene TRBJ1-5; 7 bases match TRBD1. The clonotype originates from a woman older than 75 in good health. The CDR3 here is CASSSDQGGFNQPQHF. Written as DNA, the CDR3 is TGTGCCAGCAGCTCCGACCAGGGGGGTTTTAATCAGCCCCAGCATTTT. The full variable domain, in which reference TRBV7-9 and TRBJ1-5 provide the parts outside the CDR3, is DTGVSQNPRHKITKRGQNVTFRCDPISEHNRLYWYRQTLGQGPEFLTYFQNEAQLEKSRLLSDRFSAERPKGSFSTLEIQRTEQGDSAMYLCASSSDQGGFNQPQHFGDGTRLSIL.